This TCR beta chain was sequenced for a study of T cell responses to AZD1222 COVID-19 vaccine. Points on this clone: Its specificity is not known.

Assay used: immunoSEQ multiplex PCR; TCRdb lists only in-frame clones, some missing. The sample shows approximately 150,000 clones, 90% of them seen only once. Germline V gene sequence: CDR1 KGHSH, CDR2 LQKENI. There are 11 residues in the CDR3. V was trimmed by 6 bases and J by 9 bases, leaving 9 bases between them. Regarding the study as a whole: A rise in Spike-specific TCR breadth and depth followed two AZD1222 doses. Unmutated variant regions reportedly attract nearly half of all spike-specific TCRs.

The J gene is TRBJ2-1, the V gene TRBV18; D gene ambiguous. The receptor comes from an adult who received the AZD1222 COVID-19 vaccine. Source: peripheral blood, taken 28 days after the second AZD1222 dose. The CDR3 loop reads CASSPEAEQFF. The CDR3 nucleotides are TGTGCCAGCTCCCCCGAGGCTGAGCAGTTCTTC.